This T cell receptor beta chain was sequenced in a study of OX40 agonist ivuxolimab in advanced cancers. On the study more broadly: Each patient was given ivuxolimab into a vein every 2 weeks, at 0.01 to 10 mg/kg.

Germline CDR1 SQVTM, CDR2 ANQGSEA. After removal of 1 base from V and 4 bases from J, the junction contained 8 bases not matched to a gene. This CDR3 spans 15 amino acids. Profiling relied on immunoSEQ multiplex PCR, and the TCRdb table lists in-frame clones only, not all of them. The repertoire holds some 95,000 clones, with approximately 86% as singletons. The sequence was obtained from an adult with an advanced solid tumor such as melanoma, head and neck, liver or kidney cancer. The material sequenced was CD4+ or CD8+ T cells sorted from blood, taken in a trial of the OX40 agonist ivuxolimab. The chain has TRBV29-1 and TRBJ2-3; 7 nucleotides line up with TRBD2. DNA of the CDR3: TGCAGCGTTGAAGGAATGGGGAGGGGTCCAGATACGCAGTATTTT. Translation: CSVEGMGRGPDTQYF.